The clone carrying this T cell receptor beta chain was recorded many times. Calling Graves' hyperthyroidism stable meant ophthalmopathy did not progress within 18 months. Participants, patients aged 18 to 65, had newly diagnosed hyperthyroidism with a duration under 2 months. The study excluded patients with uncontrolled infection, other autoimmune disease, pregnancy or lactation. The sample belongs to a study of T cells in Graves' hyperthyroidism and ophthalmopathy. Germline CDR1 MDHEN, CDR2 SYDVKM. V trimming: 5 bases; J trimming: 6 bases; junction bases outside the gene matches: 21. The CDR3 extends over 20 amino acids. The CDR3 regions of TCR beta were amplified from RNA transcripts. The HTBI primer set was used in a first-round RT-PCR of the TCR CDR3. A single record per CDR3 protein comes from TCRdb applying MiXCR to the multiplex PCR reads. This table holds approximately 740,000 distinct CDR3 sequences, approximately 14% found once.

The sample was blood. This receptor was identified in a woman aged 18-35 years with Graves' hyperthyroidism. This sequence joins TRBV28 and TRBJ1-4; 10 bases are shared with TRBD1. CDR3 sequence (DNA): TGTGCCAGCAGTCCGGGACAGGGGAGGTTCGTAATTCGACGCGATGAAAAACTGTTTTTT. Translating it yields CASSPGQGRFVIRRDEKLFF.